This T cell receptor (beta chain) was recovered during a study of blood T cell repertoires in COVID-19. Study summary: PBMCs, B-cell-depleted T cells, or T cells provided the cDNA or gDNA that made up the material.

Authors' analysis steps: Cell counts per sample came from amplifying reference gene primers. Generated by immunoSEQ multiplex PCR, the TCRdb table keeps only in-frame clones and is missing some. V, J and clone size derive from that table, while D and trimming were established from the DNA sequence. The top ten hold less than 5% of the sample, which has roughly 140,000 clones, 75% to 85% seen once. The source of this sequence is an elderly woman with acute or convalescent COVID-19. The sequenced material came from peripheral blood.

The CDR3 bases are TGTGCCAGCAGCTTGGCCGGCAGGCAGGCTGGAAACACCATATATTTT. Protein product: CASSLAGRQAGNTIYF. The rearrangement links TRBV5-8 to TRBJ1-3; D gene uncertain. The CDR3 runs to 16 residues. Germline lookup yields CDR1 SGHTS and CDR2 YDEGEE. Between the trimmed V and J ends, which lost 0 bases and 2 bases, there was a span of 12 bases.